These 5 T cell receptor beta chains originate from one sample sequenced in a study of CD8 T cells in Susac syndrome. It was with random hexamers that about 0.45 to 1 ug RNA was reverse transcribed. TCRdb recomputed calls from the immunoSEQ multiplex PCR reads with MiXCR, one row per CDR3 protein. The sample has about 180,000 distinct CDR3 sequences; 94% are singletons. The sequencing sample was made of CD4+ T cells from PBMCs. The receptors derive from a human donor with Susac syndrome.

The V and J genes are TRBV5-1 and TRBJ2-7; a possible D gene is TRBD1 (5 bases). This CDR3 is built from 13 residues. Looked up from germline, CDR1 is SGHRS and CDR2 is YFSETQ. Trimming left V 1 base short and J 5 bases short, with 10 bases between. CDR3: CASSLISRDEQYF. The CDR3 DNA sequence: TGCGCCAGCAGCTTGATTTCCAGGGACGAGCAGTACTTC.

V and J are TRBV12-5 and TRBJ1-2; 7 bases fit TRBD1. Germline-derived CDR1 and CDR2 are LGHNT and FRNRAP. CDR3 length equals 13 residues. With 1 base clipped from V and 6 bases from J, the junction kept 2 bases outside the gene matches. The CDR3 region has the DNA TGTGCTAGTGGTTTGGGCACAGGGGATGGCTACACCTTC. This codes for CASGLGTGDGYTF.

The V call is TRBV4-2, the J call TRBJ1-2; TRBD1 might be the D (6 bases). The germline CDR1 and CDR2 sequences are LGHNA and YNFKEQ. V lost 3 bases and J 4 bases, leaving 15 bases between the germline ends. The CDR3 is 15 residues long. The CDR3 sequence is CASSHPDSLFYGYTF. CDR3 coding DNA: TGTGCCAGCAGCCATCCGGACAGCCTATTCTATGGCTACACCTTC.

The chain has TRBV12-3 or TRBV12-4 and TRBJ2-5; 14 bases line up with TRBD2. There are 16 residues in the CDR3. The V gene end was trimmed by 3 bases and the J gene end by 4 bases; junction bases not matched to a gene: 4. The CDR3: CASSLTSGGAGETQYF. The DNA for the CDR3 is TGTGCCAGCAGTTTGACTAGCGGGGGGGCGGGAGAGACCCAGTACTTC.

This clonotype has just one count. This chain uses TRBV5-6 with TRBJ2-1; D perhaps matches TRBD1 (5 bases). The CDR3 is made up of 15 amino acids. Per the germline V gene, CDR1 is SGHDT and CDR2 is YYEEEE. V lost 4 bases and J lost 0, with 11 bases in between. CDR3 protein: CASSDTGSSYNEQFF. The DNA of the CDR3 is TGTGCCAGCAGCGACACAGGAAGCTCCTACAATGAGCAGTTCTTC.